This T cell receptor (beta chain) was sequenced in a study of blood T cell repertoires in COVID-19. Per germline, CDR1 SQVTM and CDR2 ANQGSEA. V lost 7 bases and J 7 bases, leaving 14 bases between the germline ends. CDR3 length equals 13 residues. In the source study's methods: Amplification of reference gene primers was used by the study to estimate nucleated cell counts. TCRdb's table, derived via immunoSEQ multiplex PCR, lists solely in-frame clones and lacks some. V and J calls and clone size are as listed in that table; D and trimming were resolved from the DNA. The sample has 55,000 to 65,000 clones; 82% are singletons.

The rearrangement links TRBV29-1 to TRBJ1-6; D is possibly TRBD1 (6 bases). This receptor was obtained from a human donor in a cohort sampled during active COVID-19. The sample consisted of peripheral blood. CDR3 coding DNA: TGCAGCGCCGAAACAGGGCTGAATTCACCCCTCCACTTT. Its translation is CSAETGLNSPLHF. Complete variable domain (other parts from reference TRBV29-1 and TRBJ1-6): SAVISQKPSRDICQRGTSLTIQCQVDSQVTMMFWYRQQPGQSLTLIATANQGSEATYESGFVIDKFPISRPNLTFSTLTVSNMSPEDSSIYLCSAETGLNSPLHFGNGTRLTVT.